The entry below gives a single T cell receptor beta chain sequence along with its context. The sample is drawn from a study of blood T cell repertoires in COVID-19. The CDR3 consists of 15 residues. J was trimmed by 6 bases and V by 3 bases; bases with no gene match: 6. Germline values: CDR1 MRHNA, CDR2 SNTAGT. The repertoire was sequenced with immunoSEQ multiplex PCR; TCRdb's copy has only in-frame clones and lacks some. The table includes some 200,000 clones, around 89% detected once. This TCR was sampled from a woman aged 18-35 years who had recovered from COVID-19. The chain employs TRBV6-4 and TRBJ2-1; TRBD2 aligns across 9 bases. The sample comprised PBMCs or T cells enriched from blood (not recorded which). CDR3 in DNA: TGTGCCAGCAGTGAGGCTAGCGGGACCATCAATGAGCAGTTCTTC. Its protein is CASSEASGTINEQFF.